This T cell receptor beta chain emerged from a study of blood T cell repertoires in COVID-19 (dated by TCRdb to 2018 to 2020). Regarding the study in general: Collaborator samples came from the United States, Italy and Spain and covered acute and convalescent phases of COVID-19. Samples were obtained from the ongoing ImmuneRACE study (first 160 participants) and from 1,200 or so subjects provided by 6 global collaborators. Deeply sampled blood TCRbeta repertoires from subjects exposed to, actively infected with, or recovered from COVID-19 were included in the dataset. Sample metadata almost always included a de-identified subject ID, COVID-19 status, age in years and sex. Where available, HLA class I and class II types were obtained from metadata supplied by the sample provider rather than from assay-based typing. The prospective study material was composed of cDNA or gDNA derived from T cells, B-cell-depleted T cells, or PBMCs. A freely available public database, intended as a resource for researchers studying the immune response to SARS-CoV-2, is where the repertoires were released.

Deletion took 2 bases off V and 5 bases off J, with a span of 12 bases between the germline ends. CDR1 and CDR2 are read off the germline V gene as MNHEY and SVGAGI. There are 14 amino acids in the CDR3, from cysteine to phenylalanine inclusive. Only the CDR3 portion is preserved as DNA: 42 bases, with reading frame beginning at the first base. TCRbeta CDR3 regions were amplified from genomic DNA using the immunoSEQ Assay, a bias-controlled multiplex PCR. The study's own analysis went as follows. The number of nucleated cells in each sample was estimated from the amplification of reference gene primers within the assay. To quantify the absolute abundance of each unique TCRbeta CDR3 rearrangement, sequence reads were collapsed and filtered. For each sample, productive Simpson clonality was calculated by taking the square root of Simpson's diversity index across productive rearrangements. The clones in this table, taken by TCRdb from immuneACCESS, are in-frame only. Not every clone is retained; where verified, under half of the shortfall comes from an unresolved V gene, and the cause of the rest is unknown. V and J calls plus clone size are reproduced from that table; the DNA served to infer D and trimming. Within this sample are 200,000 to 250,000 clones, with 83% of them counted one time only. Around 1.3% of the sample comes from the top ten.

Study-wide findings and limitations: The quantity of clinical and demographic metadata differed by source and by participant and was supplied without curation.

One collaborating source in Seattle enrolled patients while the patients were actively infected and followed the patients over time throughout the course of disease. The collaborating institutions used their own protocols to collect whole blood in K2EDTA tubes. For TCRbeta analysis, collaborators shipped samples in one of three forms: frozen whole blood, isolated PBMCs, or DNA extracted from either of those sample types. This clone was counted once. Its antigen is still unknown. Base quality data are lacking; no much larger clone is found one base away. The rearrangement combines TRBV6-5 with TRBJ2-5, with no confidently assigned D gene. This clonotype was sampled from a woman in her 30s with COVID-19, enrolled during active disease. The sample consisted of peripheral blood. DNA sequence: TGTGCCAGCAGTTACCGTCCTAGTAGTGAGACCCAGTACTTC. The translation is CASSYRPSSETQYF.